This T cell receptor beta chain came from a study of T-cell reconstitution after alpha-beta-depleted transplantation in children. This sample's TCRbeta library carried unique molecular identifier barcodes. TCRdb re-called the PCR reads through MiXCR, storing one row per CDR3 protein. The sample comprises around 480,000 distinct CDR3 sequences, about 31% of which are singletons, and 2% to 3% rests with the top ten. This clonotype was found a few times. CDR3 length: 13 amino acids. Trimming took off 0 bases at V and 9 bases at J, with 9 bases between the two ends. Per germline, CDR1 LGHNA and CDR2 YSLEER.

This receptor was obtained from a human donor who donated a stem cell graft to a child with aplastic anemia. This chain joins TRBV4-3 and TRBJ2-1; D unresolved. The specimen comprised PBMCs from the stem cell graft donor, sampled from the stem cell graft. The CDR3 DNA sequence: TGCGCCAGCAGCCAAGATTCGATGGGTGAGCAGTTCTTC. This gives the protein CASSQDSMGEQFF.